The source of this T cell receptor (beta chain) is a study of CD8 T cells in Susac syndrome. CDR3 size: 13 residues. Germline V gene sequence: CDR1 SGHDT, CDR2 YYEEEE. Trimming at V came to 2 bases and at J to 8 bases, leaving 6 bases not matched to a gene. RNA amounts of 0.5 to 1 ug underwent reverse transcription with random hexamers. An immunoSEQ multiplex PCR amplified TCR beta CDR3 over 54 Vbeta and 13 Jbeta. From the immunoSEQ multiplex PCR reads, TCRdb called clonotypes with MiXCR, one entry per CDR3 protein. Of around 160,000 distinct CDR3 sequences in the sample, around 93% were seen once. Sequencing of TCR beta was undertaken in CD8+ and CD4+ T cells derived from blood. The control participants were healthy donors, and these controls were matched with respect to both age and sex. Negative isolation yielded CD8+ and CD4+ T cells; FACS enriched TEMRA cells.

The sample was CD4+ T cells from PBMCs. The clonotype originates from a human donor in good health. The rearrangement uses TRBV5-6 and TRBJ1-2; TRBD1 aligns across 7 bases. The CDR3 bases are TGTGCCAGCAGCTTCCAAGACAGGGACGGCTACACCTTC. It codes for CASSFQDRDGYTF.